This is a list of T cell receptor beta chains from one sample in a study of blood T cell repertoires in COVID-19. TCRdb keeps only in-frame clones here, not all; method: immunoSEQ multiplex PCR. Of approximately 300,000 clones in the sample, around 82% were seen once. The sample was peripheral blood. These receptor sequences come from a person between 65 and 80 years old with COVID-19, enrolled during active disease. Each CDR3 is given with its conserved first and last residue.

CDR3 protein: CASQGGVNTEAFF; V gene: TRBV28
CDR3 protein: CASSKEGAVIHGYTF; V gene: TRBV28
CDR3 protein: CASTLDRSNQPQHF; V gene: TRBV7-2
CDR3 protein: CATAGLASPLHF; V gene: TRBV10-3
CDR3 protein: CASSQGQRQGSQETQYF; V gene: TRBV14
CDR3 protein: CASSFGDRPNEKLFF; V gene: TRBV11-2
CDR3 protein: CASSSTGFSYEQYF; V gene: TRBV2
CDR3 protein: CASKSLVRTEAFF; V gene: TRBV6-5
CDR3 protein: CASSRGGPTDTQYF; V gene: TRBV10-2
CDR3 protein: CASSLASGSGSIQYF; V gene: TRBV7-2
CDR3 protein: CASGLGVRGNQPQHF; V gene: TRBV12-5
CDR3 protein: CASSQLATNEKLFF; V gene: TRBV7-2
CDR3 protein: CASSELAGTEQYF; V gene: TRBV6-4
CDR3 protein: CASSLEGGTYNEQFF; V gene: TRBV6-2/TRBV6-3
CDR3 protein: CASSLRQGERETQYF; V gene: TRBV7-9
CDR3 protein: CASGLAPGTSGTNEQFF; V gene: TRBV12-5
CDR3 protein: CASSRRLAGDLNEQFF; V gene: TRBV6-2/TRBV6-3
CDR3 protein: CASSLRGGYTF; V gene: TRBV5-8
CDR3 protein: CASTPADSFNYGYTF; V gene: TRBV9
CDR3 protein: CASSPPGSAITDAQYF; V gene: TRBV3-1/TRBV3-2
CDR3 protein: CASSWGPSTDTQYF; V gene: TRBV5-1
CDR3 protein: CASRFGSEAFF; V gene: TRBV6-5
CDR3 protein: CATSRDPGVEQYF; V gene: TRBV15
CDR3 protein: CAIPTGQGILGYTF; V gene: TRBV6-6
CDR3 protein: CASSEGALAGADTGELFF; V gene: TRBV6-1
CDR3 protein: CASSIPPLDTVYSGVSYTQYF; V gene: TRBV19
CDR3 protein: CASSRGQSYGYTF; V gene: TRBV3-1/TRBV3-2
CDR3 protein: CASSLTSGTYNEQFF; V gene: TRBV9
CDR3 protein: CASSTYRGSNQPQHF; V gene: TRBV7-6